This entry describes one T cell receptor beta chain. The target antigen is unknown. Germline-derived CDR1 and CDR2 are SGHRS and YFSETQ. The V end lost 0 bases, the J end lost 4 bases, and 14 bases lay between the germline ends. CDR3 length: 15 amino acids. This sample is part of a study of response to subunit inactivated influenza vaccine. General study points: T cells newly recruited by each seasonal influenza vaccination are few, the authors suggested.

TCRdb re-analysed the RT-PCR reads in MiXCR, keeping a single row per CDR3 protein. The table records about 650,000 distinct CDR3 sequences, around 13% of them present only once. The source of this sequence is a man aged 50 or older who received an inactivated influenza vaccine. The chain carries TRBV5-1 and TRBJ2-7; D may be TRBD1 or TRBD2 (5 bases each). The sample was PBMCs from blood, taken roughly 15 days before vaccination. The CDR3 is CASSLVGAGGYEQYF. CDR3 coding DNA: TGCGCCAGCAGCTTGGTTGGCGCTGGGGGATACGAGCAGTACTTC.